These 6 T cell receptor beta chains originate from one sample sequenced in a study of CD8+CD57+ T cells in acquired aplastic anemia listed by TCRdb under 2018. The reads were generated on an Illumina HiSeq 2000. Genomic DNA served as template for TCR beta VDJ combination and CDR3 sequence profiling. The public sequencing data were trimmed at Q25 with fastp and processed into clonotypes with MiXCR by TCRdb, which kept only in-frame beta chains. Rows are unified per CDR3 protein, each entry keeping the most common DNA and genes. The sample data list about 470,000 distinct CDR3 sequences, and around 30% of these were observed just once. Clones ranked in the top ten supply 0.8% to 0.85% of the sample. Patients chosen for sequencing had shown expansion of CD8+CD57+ cells by flow cytometry. Sequencing used sorted CD4+, CD8+, or CD8+CD57+ T cells (not recorded which) from PBMCs. The receptors were sampled from a human donor with aplastic anemia.

V usage is TRBV7-9 and J usage is TRBJ1-4; no clear D gene. V was clipped by 5 bases and J by 6 bases, with 16 bases between them. This CDR3 is built from 15 residues. From germline, CDR1 is SEHNR and CDR2 FQNEAQ (reference sequence). In nucleotides, the CDR3 is TGTGCCAGCAGCCAACTGCCACCGGGAGATGAAAAACTGTTTTTT. This sequence encodes CASSQLPPGDEKLFF.

The sample holds a few counts of this clonotype. The chain carries TRBV5-1 and TRBJ2-7, with no clear D. Trimming removed 4 bases from V and 2 bases from J, with 10 bases in between. The CDR3 sequence is 13 residues long. Germline V gene data show CDR1 as SGHRS and CDR2 as YFSETQ. The CDR3 nucleotides are TGCGCCAGCAGCACGGTACAGACCTACGAGCAGTACTTC. It codes for CASSTVQTYEQYF.

This clonotype was observed at least ten times. V is TRBV20-1 and J is TRBJ1-1; D perhaps matches TRBD1 (5 bases). V lost 6 bases, J lost 4 bases, and 18 bases lay in between. CDR1 is DFQATT, CDR2 SNEGSKA, per germline (reference sequence). The CDR3 is 14 residues long. The CDR3 coding sequence is TGCAGTGCCCTAGTAGGGGAGAAAAGCACTGAAGCTTTCTTT. Its translation is CSALVGEKSTEAFF.

This clonotype occurred many times. V and J are TRBV20-1 and TRBJ1-1; 9 bases agree with TRBD1. This CDR3 has 13 amino acids. CDR1 and CDR2 from the germline V gene are DFQATT and SNEGSKA (reference sequence). V was pared by 5 bases and J by 5 bases, with 6 bases of the junction left unmatched. The CDR3 DNA is TGCAGTGCTGCTGTGGACAGGGGTACTGAAGCTTTCTTT. Translation gives CSAAVDRGTEAFF.

The V and J genes are TRBV29-1 and TRBJ2-7, with D possibly matching TRBD2 (6 bases). The V and J ends lost 6 bases and 4 bases respectively, with 19 bases between them. This CDR3 has 14 residues. In germline, CDR1 is SQVTM, CDR2 ANQGSEA. This CDR3 is CSVARDSRPYEQYF. CDR3 nucleotide sequence: TGCAGCGTCGCCCGGGACTCAAGGCCTTACGAGCAGTACTTC.

This clonotype has ten or more counts. The chain employs TRBV19 and TRBJ1-2; D unresolved. Germline V gives CDR1 LNHDA, CDR2 SQIVND (reference sequence). The CDR3 loop spans 14 amino acids. With 2 bases removed from V and 2 bases from J, the gap between germline ends came to 9 bases. CDR3 amino acids: CASSINSLNYGYTF. As DNA, the CDR3 is TGTGCCAGTAGTATAAACAGCCTGAACTATGGCTACACCTTC.